One and the same sample provided the 23 T cell receptor beta chains below, sequenced in a study of technical replicates of blood from a handful of donors. Profiling relied on immunoSEQ multiplex PCR, and the TCRdb table lists in-frame clones only, not all of them. The sample shows about 93,000 clones, roughly 96% of them seen only once. The material sequenced was T cells isolated from PBMCs. The origin of the receptors is a human donor in good health.

A single count supports this clone. Here the CDR3 reads CASGGLAGLTDTQYF. For the CDR3, the DNA is TGTGCCAGTGGGGGACTAGCGGGCCTCACAGATACGCAGTATTTT. The chain recombines TRBV19 with TRBJ2-3, with 12 bases fitting TRBD2. The CDR3 has 15 residues. Germline lookup yields CDR1 LNHDA and CDR2 SQIVND (reference sequence). The trim removed 8 bases at V and 2 bases at J, leaving 5 bases unmatched.

V usage is TRBV15 and J usage is TRBJ2-3; 8 bases agree with TRBD1. The CDR3 loop spans 16 amino acids. CDR1 LNHNV and CDR2 YYDKDF come from the germline V gene (reference sequence). V dropped 0 bases and J dropped 3; count of bases not matched to a gene: 5. For the CDR3, the DNA is TGTGCCACCAGCAGAGATCAGGGGGCGAGTACAGATACGCAGTATTTT. It is translated as CATSRDQGASTDTQYF. Complete variable domain (other parts from reference TRBV15 and TRBJ2-3): DAMVIQNPRYQVTQFGKPVTLSCSQTLNHNVMYWYQQKSSQAPKLLFHYYDKDFNNEADTPDNFQSRRPNTSFCFLDIRSPGLGDTAMYLCATSRDQGASTDTQYFGPGTRLTVL.

The chain carries TRBV10-3 and TRBJ1-1; D remains ambiguous. Per the germline V gene, CDR1 is ENHRY and CDR2 is SYGVKD. This CDR3 has 12 residues. Trimming removed 4 bases at V and 6 bases at J, with 9 bases between. CDR3 nucleotide sequence: TGTGCCATCAGTGCGGGTGACGCTGAAGCTTTCTTT. It is translated as CAISAGDAEAFF.

The genes are TRBV27 and TRBJ2-7; TRBD1 is a possible D gene (6 bases). Germline V lookup: CDR1 MNHEY, CDR2 SMNVEV (reference sequence). V lost 3 bases and J 7 bases, leaving 16 bases between the germline ends. The CDR3 totals 14 residues. This CDR3 is CASSFGQGRREQYF. Written as DNA, the CDR3 is TGTGCCAGCAGTTTCGGGCAGGGGAGAAGGGAGCAGTACTTC.

V usage is TRBV5-6 and J usage is TRBJ1-2; D possibly corresponds to TRBD1 (5 bases). Germline V gene sequence: CDR1 SGHDT, CDR2 YYEEEE. This CDR3 comprises 13 residues. Trimming shortened V by 6 bases and J by 4 bases, and 13 bases separated the two germline ends. In nucleotides, the CDR3 is TGTGCCAGCACCGGGGGTCTCACCTATGGCTACACCTTC. Amino acid sequence: CASTGGLTYGYTF.

V gene TRBV5-1 combines with J gene TRBJ2-7, with 8 bases fitting TRBD1. Germline lookup yields CDR1 SGHRS and CDR2 YFSETQ. The ends lost 1 base at V and 4 bases at J; junction bases unmatched: 7. The CDR3 totals 15 residues. CDR3 sequence (DNA): TGCGCCAGCAGCTTGCTCCAGGGGGCAGGGTACGAGCAGTACTTC. It encodes CASSLLQGAGYEQYF.

The chain employs TRBV21-1 and TRBJ2-5; no check of the table's D call, TRBD1, against the DNA was made. TRBV21-1 is described as a pseudogene. This CDR3 has 13 residues. Here the CDR3 reads CASSRQGQETQYF. The CDR3 DNA reads as TGTGCCAGCAGCAGACAGGGGCAAGAGACCCAGTACTTC.

This chain links TRBV6-1 with TRBJ1-2; weak D call: TRBD1 (6 bases). The CDR3 has 15 amino acids. Deletions cut 7 bases from V and 7 bases from J, with 22 bases between. Germline CDR1 MNHNS, CDR2 SASEGT. The CDR3, as DNA: TGTGCCAGCATCCTCGGGAGGGGGAGCAAGAGTGGCTACACCTTC. Its protein product is CASILGRGSKSGYTF.

The J gene is TRBJ2-1, the V gene TRBV10-1, with TRBD2 matching over 11 bases. Germline CDR1 is WNHNN and CDR2 is SYGVQD (reference sequence). V dropped 6 bases and J dropped 5; count of bases not matched to a gene: 9. The CDR3 is 16 residues long. CDR3 loop: CASSREIAGGNNEQFF. In nucleotides, the CDR3 is TGCGCCAGCAGCCGAGAGATAGCGGGGGGGAACAATGAGCAGTTCTTC.

The rearrangement links TRBV29-1 to TRBJ1-2; D perhaps matches TRBD1 (5 bases). The CDR3 consists of 14 residues. Germline assignment: CDR1 SQVTM and CDR2 ANQGSEA. V was pared by 4 bases and J by 4 bases, with 16 bases between. The CDR3 region is CSVVAGLDSYGYTF. The CDR3 DNA follows: TGCAGCGTTGTTGCAGGGCTGGATAGCTATGGCTACACCTTC.

This rearrangement joins TRBV28 to TRBJ1-5; D unclear. Trimming took 8 bases from V and 0 from J, leaving 23 bases between them. Germline CDR1 and CDR2: MDHEN and SYDVKM. CDR3 length: 18 amino acids. CDR3 in DNA: TGTGCCAGCCTTTCCACTCGGCGCGGGAGTTATAGCAATCAGCCCCAGCATTTT. Its protein is CASLSTRRGSYSNQPQHF.

V and J are TRBV2 and TRBJ1-1; D is unresolved. V lost 6 bases, J lost 0 bases, and 8 bases lay in between. This CDR3 spans 13 amino acids. Germline V gene data show CDR1 as SNHLY and CDR2 as FYNNEI. CDR3 in amino acids: CASRLNLNTEAFF. DNA of the CDR3: TGTGCCAGCAGGCTAAATTTGAACACTGAAGCTTTCTTT.

V usage is TRBV2 and J usage is TRBJ2-5, with 8 bases lining up with TRBD1. The CDR3 runs to 12 residues. Trimming cost V 8 bases and J 4 bases; bases outside gene matches: 3. Germline loops: CDR1 SNHLY, CDR2 FYNNEI. The CDR3 DNA reads as TGTGCCAGCGGCGGACAGGGAGAGACCCAGTACTTC. It specifies CASGGQGETQYF.

This chain connects TRBV10-3 to TRBJ1-1; D gene ambiguous. In germline, CDR1 is ENHRY, CDR2 SYGVKD. V was shortened by 3 bases and J by 1 base, with 15 bases between the two germline ends. The CDR3 loop spans 16 amino acids. CDR3 protein: CAISDLAGLANTEAFF. CDR3 nucleotides: TGTGCCATCAGTGATTTAGCAGGCCTAGCGAACACTGAAGCTTTCTTT.

The rearrangement links TRBV18 to TRBJ2-7, with D maybe TRBD2 (7 bases). Germline loops: CDR1 KGHSH, CDR2 LQKENI. The V end lost 0 bases, the J end lost 3 bases, and 21 bases lay between the germline ends. There are 18 residues in the CDR3. CDR3 nucleotides: TGTGCCAGCTCACCACCGATCGGACTAGGGGGGAACCTCTACGAGCAGTACTTC. This gives the protein CASSPPIGLGGNLYEQYF.

This clone was counted at least ten times. The gene calls are TRBV19 and TRBJ2-7, with 8 bases aligning to TRBD1. The V and J ends lost 5 bases and 3 bases, in that order; junction bases with no gene match: 9. This CDR3 is built from 15 residues. Germline-derived CDR1 and CDR2 are LNHDA and SQIVND (reference sequence). CDR3 DNA sequence: TGTGCCAGTAGTGATCATCCGGGACAGGTCTACGAGCAGTACTTC. Protein product: CASSDHPGQVYEQYF.

The DNA of the CDR3 is TGTGCCAGCAGGGGGCGCGATTATGGCTACACCTTC. The encoded protein is CASRGRDYGYTF. The chain is built from TRBV2 and TRBJ1-2; maybe TRBD1 (5 bases). The V end lost 6 bases, the J end lost 5 bases, and 10 bases lay between the germline ends. CDR1 SNHLY and CDR2 FYNNEI come from the germline V gene. This CDR3 is built from 12 residues. The complete variable domain, with remaining parts taken from reference TRBV2 and TRBJ1-2, reads EPEVTQTPSHQVTQMGQEVILRCVPISNHLYFYWYRQILGQKVEFLVSFYNNEISEKSEIFDDQFSVERPDGSNFTLKIRSTKLEDSAMYFCASRGRDYGYTFGSGTRLTVV.

CDR3 protein: CASSPLGGGTGELFF. The CDR3, as DNA: TGCGCCAGCAGCCCCTTGGGTGGGGGGACCGGGGAGCTGTTTTTT. The genes are TRBV4-1 and TRBJ2-2; D perhaps matches TRBD2 (6 bases). Germline V lookup: CDR1 MGHRA, CDR2 YSYEKL. This CDR3 comprises 15 residues. Trimming removed 4 bases at V and 5 bases at J, with 14 bases between.

V is TRBV6-5 and J is TRBJ2-5, with 8 bases matching TRBD2. The V and J ends lost 3 bases and 5 bases, in that order; junction bases with no gene match: 8. Germline-derived CDR1 and CDR2 are MNHEY and SVGAGI. The CDR3 is 15 amino acids. In DNA, the CDR3 is TGTGCCAGCAGTTATGTAGCGGGACCACGGGAGACCCAGTACTTC. Amino acids: CASSYVAGPRETQYF.

This chain uses TRBV7-6 with TRBJ1-2; 7 nucleotides match TRBD1. The CDR3 contains 15 residues. With V trimmed by 1 base and J by 6 bases, 8 bases remained unmatched. CDR1 and CDR2 from the germline V gene are SGHVS and FNYEAQ. Here the CDR3 reads CASSLGQGVRNGYTF. The CDR3 nucleotides are TGTGCCAGCAGCTTAGGACAGGGTGTTAGAAATGGCTACACCTTC.

This clone has only a few counts. This sequence joins TRBV19 and TRBJ2-1; 12 nucleotides align to TRBD2. The CDR3 is 16 amino acids. Germline V gene lookup returns CDR1 LNHDA and CDR2 SQIVND (reference sequence). V trimming: 1 base; J trimming: 6 bases; junction bases outside the gene matches: 4. The DNA for the CDR3 is TGTGCCAGTAGTATAGGACTAGCGGGAGTGGGCAATGAGCAGTTCTTC. Amino acid sequence: CASSIGLAGVGNEQFF.

The chain has TRBV6-6 and TRBJ1-2, with a weak D call TRBD1 (5 bases). Looked up from germline, CDR1 is MNHNY and CDR2 is SVGAGI (reference sequence). With 8 bases removed from V and 8 bases from J, the gap between germline ends came to 15 bases. This CDR3 contains 12 residues. For the CDR3, the DNA is TGTGCCAGCTTTACCGGGACTCGAGGCTACACCTTC. Amino acid sequence: CASFTGTRGYTF.

For the CDR3, the DNA is TGTGCCAGTAGTACACAGGGGACCCCGGGCTCCTACGAGCAGTACTTC. Protein sequence: CASSTQGTPGSYEQYF. J is TRBJ2-7 and V is TRBV19, with 7 bases lining up with TRBD1. This CDR3 comprises 16 residues. Germline CDR1 and CDR2: LNHDA and SQIVND (reference sequence). V gave up 4 bases and J gave up 0 bases; unmatched junction bases: 9.